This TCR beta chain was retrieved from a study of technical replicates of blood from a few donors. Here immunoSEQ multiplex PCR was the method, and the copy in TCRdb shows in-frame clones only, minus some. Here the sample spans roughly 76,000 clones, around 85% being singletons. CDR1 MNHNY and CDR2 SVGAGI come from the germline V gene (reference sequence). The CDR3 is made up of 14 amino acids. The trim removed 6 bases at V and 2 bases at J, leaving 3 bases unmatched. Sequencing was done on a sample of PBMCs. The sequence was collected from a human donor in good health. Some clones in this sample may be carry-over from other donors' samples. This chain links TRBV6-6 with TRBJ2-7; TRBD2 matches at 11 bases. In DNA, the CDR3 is TGTGCCAGCAGAATAGCGGGAGGGCCCTACGAGCAGTACTTC. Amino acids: CASRIAGGPYEQYF.